This T cell receptor beta chain was identified during a study of T cell responses to AZD1222 COVID-19 vaccine. Study outcomes and limitations: Spike was spanned by vaccine-associated CD4 TCRs, which were dominant at 160-218 and 743-854. Unmutated variant regions are reportedly the target of nearly half of TCRs that are spike-specific. Only 5 to 7 individuals given AZD1222 were seropositive at baseline.

A remark on this clone: Antigen: not known.

Trimming cost V 1 base and J 3 bases, with 5 bases left between them. Germline loops: CDR1 SGHTA, CDR2 FQGNSA. This CDR3 has 13 residues. Repertoires were generated with immunoSEQ multiplex PCR, while TCRdb's copy carries only in-frame clones and drops some. The profile shows more than 100,000 clones, about nine tenths of them singletons. Second doses were pooled across both intervals (about 4 or about 12 weeks). The TCR originated in an adult who received the AZD1222 COVID-19 vaccine. Here the sequenced sample was peripheral blood, taken 28 days after the second AZD1222 dose. The chain links TRBV7-2 to TRBJ2-3; no reliable D call. Here the CDR3 reads CASSLGGTDTQYF. The CDR3 DNA sequence: TGTGCCAGCAGCTTAGGGGGAACAGATACGCAGTATTTT.